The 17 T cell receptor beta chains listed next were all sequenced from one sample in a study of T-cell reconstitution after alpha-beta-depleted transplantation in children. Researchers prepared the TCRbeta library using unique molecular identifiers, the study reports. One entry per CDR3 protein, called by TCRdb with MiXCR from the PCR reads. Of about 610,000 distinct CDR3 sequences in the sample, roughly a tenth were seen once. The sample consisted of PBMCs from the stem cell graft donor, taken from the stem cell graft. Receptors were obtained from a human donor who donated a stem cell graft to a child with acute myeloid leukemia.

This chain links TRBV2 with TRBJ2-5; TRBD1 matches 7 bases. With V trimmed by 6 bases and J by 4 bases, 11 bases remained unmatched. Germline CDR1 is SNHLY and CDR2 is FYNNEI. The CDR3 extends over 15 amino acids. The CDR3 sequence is CASSKDRAPGETQYF. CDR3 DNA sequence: TGTGCCAGCAGCAAAGACAGGGCCCCGGGAGAGACCCAGTACTTC.

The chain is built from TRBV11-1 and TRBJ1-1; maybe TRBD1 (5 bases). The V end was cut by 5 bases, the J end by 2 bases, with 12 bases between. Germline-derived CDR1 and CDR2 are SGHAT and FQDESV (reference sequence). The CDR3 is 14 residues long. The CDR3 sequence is CASSHQGGNTEAFF. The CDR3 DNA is TGTGCCAGCAGCCACCAGGGTGGAAACACTGAAGCTTTCTTT.

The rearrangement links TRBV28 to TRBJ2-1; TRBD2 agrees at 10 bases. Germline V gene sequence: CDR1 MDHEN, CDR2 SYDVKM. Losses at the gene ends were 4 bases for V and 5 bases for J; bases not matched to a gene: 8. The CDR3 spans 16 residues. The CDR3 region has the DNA TGTGCCAGCAGTTCCGCTAGCGGGAGCGCTCACAATGAGCAGTTCTTC. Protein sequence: CASSSASGSAHNEQFF.

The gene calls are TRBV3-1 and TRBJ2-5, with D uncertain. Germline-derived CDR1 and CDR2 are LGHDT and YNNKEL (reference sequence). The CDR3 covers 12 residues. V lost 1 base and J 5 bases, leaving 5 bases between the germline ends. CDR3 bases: TGTGCCAGCAGCCAAGTGGTGGAGACCCAGTACTTC. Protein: CASSQVVETQYF.

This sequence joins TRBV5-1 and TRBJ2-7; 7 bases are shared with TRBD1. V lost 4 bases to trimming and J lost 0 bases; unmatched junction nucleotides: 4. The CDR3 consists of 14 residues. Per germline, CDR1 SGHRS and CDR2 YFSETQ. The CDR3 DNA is TGCGCCAGCAGCGTTTGGGACAGCTCCTACGAGCAGTACTTC. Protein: CASSVWDSSYEQYF. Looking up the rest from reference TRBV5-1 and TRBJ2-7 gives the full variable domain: KAGVTQTPRYLIKTRGQQVTLSCSPISGHRSVSWYQQTPGQGLQFLFEYFSETQRNKGNFPGRFSGRQFSNSRSEMNVSTLELGDSALYLCASSVWDSSYEQYFGPGTRLTVT.

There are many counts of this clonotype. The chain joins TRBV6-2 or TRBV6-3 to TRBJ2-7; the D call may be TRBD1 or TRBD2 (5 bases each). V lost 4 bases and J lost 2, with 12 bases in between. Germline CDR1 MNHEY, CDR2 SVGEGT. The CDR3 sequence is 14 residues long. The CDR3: CASSSGPPAYEQYF. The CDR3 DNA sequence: TGTGCCAGCAGTTCGGGACCGCCTGCCTACGAGCAGTACTTC.

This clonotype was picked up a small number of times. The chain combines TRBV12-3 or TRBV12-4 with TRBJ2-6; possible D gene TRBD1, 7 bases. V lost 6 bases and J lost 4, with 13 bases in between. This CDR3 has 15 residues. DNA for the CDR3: TGTGCCAGCAGGATCAGGGGGGCCGGGGCCAACGTCCTGACTTTC. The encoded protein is CASRIRGAGANVLTF.

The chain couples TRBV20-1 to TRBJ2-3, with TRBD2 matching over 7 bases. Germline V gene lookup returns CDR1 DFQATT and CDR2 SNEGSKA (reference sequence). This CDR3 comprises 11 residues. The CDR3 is CSVRLAGTQYF. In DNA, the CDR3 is TGCAGCGTCCGACTAGCTGGTACGCAGTATTTT.

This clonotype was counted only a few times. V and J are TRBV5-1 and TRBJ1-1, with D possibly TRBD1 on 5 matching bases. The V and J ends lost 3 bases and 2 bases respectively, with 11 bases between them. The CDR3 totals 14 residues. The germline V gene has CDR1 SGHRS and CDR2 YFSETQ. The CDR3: CASSSGTENTEAFF. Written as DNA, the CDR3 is TGCGCCAGCAGCTCAGGGACTGAAAACACTGAAGCTTTCTTT. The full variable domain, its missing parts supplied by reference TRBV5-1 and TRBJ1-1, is KAGVTQTPRYLIKTRGQQVTLSCSPISGHRSVSWYQQTPGQGLQFLFEYFSETQRNKGNFPGRFSGRQFSNSRSEMNVSTLELGDSALYLCASSSGTENTEAFFGQGTRLTVV.

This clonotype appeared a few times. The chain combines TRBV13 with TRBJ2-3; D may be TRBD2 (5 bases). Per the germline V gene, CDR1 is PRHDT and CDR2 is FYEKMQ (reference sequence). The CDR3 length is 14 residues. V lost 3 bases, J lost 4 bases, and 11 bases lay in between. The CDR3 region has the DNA TGTGCCAGCAGCTTTCCTAGCTTCTCAGATACGCAGTATTTT. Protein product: CASSFPSFSDTQYF.

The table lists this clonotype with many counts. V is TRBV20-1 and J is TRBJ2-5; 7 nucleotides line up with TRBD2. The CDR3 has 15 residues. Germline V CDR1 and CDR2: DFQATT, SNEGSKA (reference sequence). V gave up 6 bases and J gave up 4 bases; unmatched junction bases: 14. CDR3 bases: TGCAGTGCCGGCAGGTCGAGCGGCGGGGGAGAGACCCAGTACTTC. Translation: CSAGRSSGGGETQYF.

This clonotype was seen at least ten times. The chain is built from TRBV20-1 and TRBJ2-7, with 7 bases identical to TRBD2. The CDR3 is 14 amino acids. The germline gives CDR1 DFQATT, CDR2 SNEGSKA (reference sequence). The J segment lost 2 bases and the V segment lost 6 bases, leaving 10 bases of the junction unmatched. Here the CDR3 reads CSAATSFPPYEQYF. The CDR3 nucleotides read TGCAGTGCGGCGACTAGCTTCCCCCCCTACGAGCAGTACTTC.

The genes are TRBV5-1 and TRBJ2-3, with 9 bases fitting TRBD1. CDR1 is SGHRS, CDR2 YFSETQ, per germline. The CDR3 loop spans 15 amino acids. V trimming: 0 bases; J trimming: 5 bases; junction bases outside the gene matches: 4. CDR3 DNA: TGCGCCAGCAGCTTGGACAGGGGGCGGGTAGATACGCAGTATTTT. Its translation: CASSLDRGRVDTQYF.

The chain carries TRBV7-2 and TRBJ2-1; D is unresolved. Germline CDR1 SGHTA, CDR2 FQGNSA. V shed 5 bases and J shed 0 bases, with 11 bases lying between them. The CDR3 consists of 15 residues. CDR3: CASSLTWSSYNEQFF. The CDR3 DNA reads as TGTGCCAGCAGCCTCACTTGGAGCTCCTACAATGAGCAGTTCTTC.

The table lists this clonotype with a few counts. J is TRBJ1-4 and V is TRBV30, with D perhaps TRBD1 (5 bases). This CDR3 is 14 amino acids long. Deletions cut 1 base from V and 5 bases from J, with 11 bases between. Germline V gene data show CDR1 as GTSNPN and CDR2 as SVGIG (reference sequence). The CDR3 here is CAWSGRQINEKLFF. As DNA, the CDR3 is TGTGCCTGGAGTGGTCGACAGATAAATGAAAAACTGTTTTTT.

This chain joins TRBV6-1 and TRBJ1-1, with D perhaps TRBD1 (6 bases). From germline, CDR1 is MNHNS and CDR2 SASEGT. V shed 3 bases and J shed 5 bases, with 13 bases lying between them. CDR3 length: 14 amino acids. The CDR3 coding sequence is TGTGCCAGCAGTGATCTGGGGGGCGTGACTGAAGCTTTCTTT. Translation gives CASSDLGGVTEAFF.

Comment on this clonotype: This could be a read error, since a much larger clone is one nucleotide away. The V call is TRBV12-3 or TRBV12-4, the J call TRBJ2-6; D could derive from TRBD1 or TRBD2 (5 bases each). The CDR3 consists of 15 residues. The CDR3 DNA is TGTGCCAGCAAATCACGGGGCTCTGGGGCCAACGTCATGACTTTC. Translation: CASKSRGSGANVMTF.